Listed here is a single T cell receptor (beta chain). The junction had 6 bases not matched to a gene; V was cut back by 1 base and J by 5 bases. Germline V gene data show CDR1 as SGHAT and CDR2 as FQNNGV. The CDR3 has 15 amino acids. This sample is drawn from a study of blood T cell repertoires in COVID-19. About the research overall: The study drew acute and convalescent COVID-19 samples from the United States, Italy and Spain. Nucleic acid was either cDNA or gDNA, and it came from T cells, B-cell-depleted T cells, or PBMCs.

The authors' processing: Reference gene primer amplification in the assay estimated nucleated cell counts. Only in-frame clones appear in the TCRdb table, and some are missing; sequencing was by immunoSEQ multiplex PCR. The V and J calls and clone size are taken from that table; D and trimming were inferred from the DNA. The sample shows 200,000 to 250,000 clones, roughly 82% of them seen only once. The clonotype originates from a woman aged 70-85 years with acute or convalescent COVID-19. V is TRBV11-2 and J is TRBJ1-2; TRBD1 matches 8 bases. Sequencing was performed on peripheral blood. DNA of the CDR3: TGTGCCAGCAGCTTAGGACCGGGACAGGCGTATGGCTACACCTTC. It specifies CASSLGPGQAYGYTF. The whole variable domain, remainder taken from reference TRBV11-2 and TRBJ1-2, is EAGVAQSPRYKIIEKRQSVAFWCNPISGHATLYWYQQILGQGPKLLIQFQNNGVVDDSQLPKDRFSAERLKGVDSTLKIQPAKLEDSAVYLCASSLGPGQAYGYTFGSGTRLTVV.